This entry is about one T cell receptor beta chain. The antigen remains undetermined. 60 Vbeta and 13 Jbeta primers were used in PCR. Assay: immunoSEQ multiplex PCR; the TCRdb copy retains only in-frame clones and omits some. The sample records about 140,000 clones, about 82% being singletons. These data belong to a study of cytomegalovirus exposure and HLA in healthy donors. Overall study findings and caveats: Among TCR beta chains, those listed as cytomegalovirus-associated numbered 164. The presence/absence work took it that sequencing depth was about the same across donors. Later analysis showed most CMV-associated TCR beta chains appearing HLA-restricted.

The length of the CDR3 is 13 residues. V was cut by 4 bases and J by 3 bases, with 10 bases left in between. In germline, CDR1 is MNHEY, CDR2 SMNVEV (reference sequence). The source material was PBMCs. This rearrangement joins TRBV27 to TRBJ2-7, with a tentative D call TRBD1 (5 bases). This sequence was found in a woman aged 40 to 50 in good health and CMV-seropositive. The chain's CDR3 is CASSYGQGYEQYF. The DNA of the CDR3 is TGTGCCAGCAGTTATGGGCAGGGCTACGAGCAGTACTTC.